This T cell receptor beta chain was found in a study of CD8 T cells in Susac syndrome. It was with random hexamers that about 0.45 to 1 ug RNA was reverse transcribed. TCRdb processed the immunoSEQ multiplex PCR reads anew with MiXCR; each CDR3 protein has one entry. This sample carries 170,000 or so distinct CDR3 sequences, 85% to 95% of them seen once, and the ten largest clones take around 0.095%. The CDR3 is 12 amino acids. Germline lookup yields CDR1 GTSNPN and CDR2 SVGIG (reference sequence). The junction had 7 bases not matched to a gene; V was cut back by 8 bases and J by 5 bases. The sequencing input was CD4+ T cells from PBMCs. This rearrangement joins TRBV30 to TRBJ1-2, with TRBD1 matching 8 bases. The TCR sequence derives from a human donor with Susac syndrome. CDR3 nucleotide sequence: TGTGCCACTTCGACAGGGGAATATGGCTACACCTTC. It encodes CATSTGEYGYTF.